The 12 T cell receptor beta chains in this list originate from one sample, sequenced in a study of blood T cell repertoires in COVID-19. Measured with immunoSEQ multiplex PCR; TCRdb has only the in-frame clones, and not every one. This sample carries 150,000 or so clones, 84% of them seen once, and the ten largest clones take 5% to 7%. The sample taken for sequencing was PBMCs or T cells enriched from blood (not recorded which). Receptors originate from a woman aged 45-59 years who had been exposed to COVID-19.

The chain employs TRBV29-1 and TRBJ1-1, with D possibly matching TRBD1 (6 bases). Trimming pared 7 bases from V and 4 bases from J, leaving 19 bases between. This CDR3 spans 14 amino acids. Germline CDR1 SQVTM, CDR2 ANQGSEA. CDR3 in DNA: TGCAGCGCCCTGTATGGGGGCTCGGGCACTGAAGCTTTCTTT. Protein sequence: CSALYGGSGTEAFF.

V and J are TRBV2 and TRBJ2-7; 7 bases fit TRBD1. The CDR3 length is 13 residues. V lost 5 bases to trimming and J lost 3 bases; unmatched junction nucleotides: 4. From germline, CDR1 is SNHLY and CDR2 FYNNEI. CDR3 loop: CASSQTGDYEQYF. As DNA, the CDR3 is TGTGCCAGCAGTCAAACAGGGGACTACGAGCAGTACTTC.

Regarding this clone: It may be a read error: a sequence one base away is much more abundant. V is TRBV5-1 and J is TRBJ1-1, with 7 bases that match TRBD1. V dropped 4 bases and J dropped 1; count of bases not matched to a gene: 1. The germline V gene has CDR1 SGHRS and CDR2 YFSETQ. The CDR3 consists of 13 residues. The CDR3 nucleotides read TGCGCCAGCAGCCGGACAGGGAACACTGAAGCTTTCTTT. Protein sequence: CASSRTGNTEAFF.

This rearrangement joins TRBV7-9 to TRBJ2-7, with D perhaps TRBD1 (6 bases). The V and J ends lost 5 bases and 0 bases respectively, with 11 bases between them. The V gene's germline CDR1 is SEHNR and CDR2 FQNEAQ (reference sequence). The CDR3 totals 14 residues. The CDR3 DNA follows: TGTGCCAGCAGCCTAGAACAGGGCTCCTACGAGCAGTACTTC. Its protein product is CASSLEQGSYEQYF.

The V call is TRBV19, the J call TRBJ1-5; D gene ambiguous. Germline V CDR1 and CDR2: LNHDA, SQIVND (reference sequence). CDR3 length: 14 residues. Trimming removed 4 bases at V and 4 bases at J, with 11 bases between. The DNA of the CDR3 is TGTGCCAGTAGTAGAGTAGGGAGGAATCAGCCCCAGCATTTT. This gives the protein CASSRVGRNQPQHF.

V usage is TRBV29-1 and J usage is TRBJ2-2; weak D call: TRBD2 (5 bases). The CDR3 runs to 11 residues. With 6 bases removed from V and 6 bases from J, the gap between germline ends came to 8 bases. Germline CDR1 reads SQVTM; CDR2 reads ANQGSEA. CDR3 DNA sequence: TGCAGCGTGGGAGATTCCGGGGAGCTGTTTTTT. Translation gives CSVGDSGELFF.

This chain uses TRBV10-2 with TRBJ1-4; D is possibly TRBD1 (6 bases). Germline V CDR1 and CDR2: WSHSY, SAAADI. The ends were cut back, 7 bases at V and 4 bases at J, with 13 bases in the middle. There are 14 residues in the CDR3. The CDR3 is CASMQGQINEKLFF. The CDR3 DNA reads TGCGCCAGCATGCAGGGGCAGATTAATGAAAAACTGTTTTTT.

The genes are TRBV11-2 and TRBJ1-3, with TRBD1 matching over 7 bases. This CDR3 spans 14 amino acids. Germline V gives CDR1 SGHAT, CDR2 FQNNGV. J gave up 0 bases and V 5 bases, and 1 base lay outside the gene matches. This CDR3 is CASSQGVSGNTIYF. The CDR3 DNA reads TGTGCCAGCAGCCAGGGGGTCTCTGGAAACACCATATATTTT.

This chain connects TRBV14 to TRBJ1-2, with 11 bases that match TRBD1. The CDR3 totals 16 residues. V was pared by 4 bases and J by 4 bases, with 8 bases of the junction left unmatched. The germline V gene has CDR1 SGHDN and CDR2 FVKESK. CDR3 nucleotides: TGTGCCAGCAGCCCCGCCGGGGGACAGGGGGGCTATGGCTACACCTTC. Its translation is CASSPAGGQGGYGYTF.

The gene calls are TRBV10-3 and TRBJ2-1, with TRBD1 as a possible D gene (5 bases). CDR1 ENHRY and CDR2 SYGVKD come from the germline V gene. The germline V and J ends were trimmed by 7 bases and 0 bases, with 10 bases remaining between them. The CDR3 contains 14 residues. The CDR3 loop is CAITGSSSYNEQFF. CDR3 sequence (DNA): TGTGCCATCACAGGGTCGAGCTCCTACAATGAGCAGTTCTTC.

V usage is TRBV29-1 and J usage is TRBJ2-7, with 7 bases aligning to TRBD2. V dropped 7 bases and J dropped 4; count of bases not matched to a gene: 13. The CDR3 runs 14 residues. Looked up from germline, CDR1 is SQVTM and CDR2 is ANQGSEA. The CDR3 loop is CSAQAPGEGYEQYF. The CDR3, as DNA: TGCAGCGCTCAGGCTCCGGGGGAGGGGTACGAGCAGTACTTC.

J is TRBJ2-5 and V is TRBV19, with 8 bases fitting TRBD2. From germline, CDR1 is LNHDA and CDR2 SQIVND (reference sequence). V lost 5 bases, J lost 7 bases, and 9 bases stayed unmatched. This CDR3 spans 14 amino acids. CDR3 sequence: CASSSQAGDVTQYF. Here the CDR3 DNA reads TGTGCCAGTAGTTCCCAAGCGGGAGATGTGACCCAGTACTTC.